This record looks at one TCR beta chain sequence and its context. This specimen includes other DNA sequences encoding the same CDR3. This record comes from a study of blood T cell repertoires in COVID-19. Study as a whole: Material from acute and convalescent COVID-19 was sourced from the United States, Italy and Spain. PBMCs, B-cell-depleted T cells, or T cells were the source of the cDNA or gDNA that made up the material.

With V trimmed by 6 bases and J by 2 bases, 4 bases remained unmatched. The CDR3 totals 12 residues. CDR1 and CDR2 (germline): SQVTM, ANQGSEA. Authors' analysis steps: Counts of nucleated cells, estimated from reference gene primer amplification, were obtained. Repertoires were generated with immunoSEQ multiplex PCR, while TCRdb's copy carries only in-frame clones and drops some. The V and J calls and clone size were taken over from that table, and D and trimming were inferred from the DNA. This table holds tens of thousands of clones, more than 85% found once. Sequenced input: peripheral blood. The genes are TRBV29-1 and TRBJ2-7; 7 positions agree with TRBD1. This receptor was obtained from a human donor with active COVID-19. The donor label of this sample is uncertain. The CDR3, as DNA: TGCAGCGTGCTGACAGGGCCCTACGAGCAGTACTTC. Translated: CSVLTGPYEQYF.